This TCR beta chain appears in the sequencing data of a study of T cell changes during pregnancy in multiple sclerosis. TCRdb's copy holds only in-frame clones and misses some; the assay was immunoSEQ multiplex PCR. The sample carries about 100,000 clones, 90% to 95% recorded once. Trimming took off 4 bases at V and 4 bases at J, with 14 bases between the two ends. CDR3 size: 14 residues. CDR1 and CDR2 (germline): MNHEY, SMNVEV (reference sequence). The origin of this receptor is a female donor with multiple sclerosis, enrolled in a pregnancy study. The chain is built from TRBV27 and TRBJ2-7; tentative D call: TRBD2 (5 bases). This specimen consisted of peripheral blood, obtained in the second trimester of pregnancy. This CDR3 reads CASSSPGRVYEQYF. For the CDR3, the DNA is TGTGCCAGCAGTTCCCCGGGGAGAGTTTACGAGCAGTACTTC.